This TCR beta chain is drawn from a study of identical twins. Comment on this clonotype: Antigen: not known.

Study-wide points: Abundant cord blood beta clonotypes carried fewer insertions; memory repertoires showed none. Twins showed weaker excess sharing in their beta out-of-frame sequences.

The CDR3 spans 17 residues. The ends lost 7 bases at V and 0 bases at J; junction bases unmatched: 7. The germline gives CDR1 SQVTM, CDR2 ANQGSEA. The cDNA had a unique molecular identifier and a template-switch universal primer site. One entry per CDR3 protein, called by TCRdb with MiXCR from the 5' RACE reads. The sample holds hundreds of thousands of distinct CDR3 sequences, around 8.6% seen once. Separately, the same data were catalogued under a study of yellow fever vaccine responses in identical twins.

The gene calls are TRBV29-1 and TRBJ2-3; 16 nucleotides match TRBD2. This receptor was identified in a woman between 18 and 30 years old in good health. The sequencing input was PBMCs. CDR3 loop: CSAMGLAGGGSTDTQYF. The CDR3 nucleotides read TGCAGCGCCATGGGACTAGCGGGGGGGGGAAGCACAGATACGCAGTATTTT.